This note documents a single T cell receptor (beta chain) sequence. Its matching antigen is unknown. Trimming at V came to 4 bases and at J to 1 base, leaving 6 bases not matched to a gene. Germline lookup yields CDR1 MRHNA and CDR2 SNTAGT. This CDR3 is 15 amino acids long. The primer mix had 60 Vbeta and 13 Jbeta primers. Assay: immunoSEQ multiplex PCR; the TCRdb copy retains only in-frame clones and omits some. Counted here are around 200,000 clones, about 70% occurring once; the ten biggest clones make up 2.6%. The data originate from a study of cytomegalovirus exposure and HLA in healthy donors. The study, taken as a whole, reports: Earlier analysis found most TCR beta V segments productive about 87% or about 30% of the time. In a later analysis, TCR beta V- and J-gene trimming was associated with a missense DCLRE1C variant. There were over 150 TCR beta chains listed as cytomegalovirus-associated.

V is TRBV6-4 and J is TRBJ1-1; 7 nucleotides match TRBD1. This receptor was taken from a middle-aged man in good health and CMV-seropositive. The specimen was PBMCs. CDR3 sequence: CASSATGQANTEAFF. The CDR3 nucleotides are TGTGCCAGCAGTGCCACCGGACAGGCGAACACTGAAGCTTTCTTT.